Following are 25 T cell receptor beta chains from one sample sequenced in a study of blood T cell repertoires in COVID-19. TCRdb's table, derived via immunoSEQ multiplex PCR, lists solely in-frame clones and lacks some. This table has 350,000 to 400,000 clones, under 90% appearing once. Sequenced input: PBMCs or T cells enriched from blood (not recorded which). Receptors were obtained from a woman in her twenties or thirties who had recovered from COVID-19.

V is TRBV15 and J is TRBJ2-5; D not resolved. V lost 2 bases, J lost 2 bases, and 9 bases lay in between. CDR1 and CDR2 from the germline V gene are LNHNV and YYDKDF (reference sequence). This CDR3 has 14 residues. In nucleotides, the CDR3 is TGTGCCACCAGCAGATTCAGATCTCAAGAGACCCAGTACTTC. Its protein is CATSRFRSQETQYF.

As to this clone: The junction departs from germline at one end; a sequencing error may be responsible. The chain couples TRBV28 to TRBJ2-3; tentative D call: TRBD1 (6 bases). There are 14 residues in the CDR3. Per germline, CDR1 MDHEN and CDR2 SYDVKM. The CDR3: CASKLDSRTDTQYF. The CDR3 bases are TGTGCCAGCAAACTGGACAGCCGCACGGATACGCAGTATTTT. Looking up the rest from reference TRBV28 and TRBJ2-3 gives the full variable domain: DVKVTQSSRYLVKRTGEKVFLECVQDMDHENMFWYRQDPGLGLRLIYFSYDVKMKEKGDIPEGYSVSREKKERFSLILESASTNQTSMYLCASKLDSRTDTQYFGPGTRLTVL.

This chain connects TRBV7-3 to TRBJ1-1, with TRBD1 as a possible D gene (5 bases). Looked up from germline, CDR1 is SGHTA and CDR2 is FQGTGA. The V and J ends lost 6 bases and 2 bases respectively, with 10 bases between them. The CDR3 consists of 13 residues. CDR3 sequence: CASRATANTEAFF. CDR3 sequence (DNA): TGTGCCAGCAGAGCGACAGCCAACACTGAAGCTTTCTTT.

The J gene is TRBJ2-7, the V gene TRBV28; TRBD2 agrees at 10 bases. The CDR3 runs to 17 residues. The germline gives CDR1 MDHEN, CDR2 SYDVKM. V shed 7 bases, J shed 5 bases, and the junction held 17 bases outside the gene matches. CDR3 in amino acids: CASTPPSGSKFFHEQYF. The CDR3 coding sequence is TGTGCCAGCACCCCCCCTAGCGGGAGTAAATTTTTCCACGAGCAGTACTTC.

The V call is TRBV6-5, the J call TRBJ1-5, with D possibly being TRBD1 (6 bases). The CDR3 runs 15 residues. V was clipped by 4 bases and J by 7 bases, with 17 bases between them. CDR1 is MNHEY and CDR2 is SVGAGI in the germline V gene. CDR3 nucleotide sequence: TGTGCCAGCAGTTCCTCCGGGGGGCCCAGGCAGCCCCAGCATTTT. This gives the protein CASSSSGGPRQPQHF.

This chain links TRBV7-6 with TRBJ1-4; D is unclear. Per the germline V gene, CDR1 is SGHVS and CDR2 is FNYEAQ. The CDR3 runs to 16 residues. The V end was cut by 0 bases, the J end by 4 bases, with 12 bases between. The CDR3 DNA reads TGTGCCAGCAGCTTAGCGTTGGCAGTCCTTAATGAAAAACTGTTTTTT. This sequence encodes CASSLALAVLNEKLFF. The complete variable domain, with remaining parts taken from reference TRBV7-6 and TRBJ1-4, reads GAGVSQSPRYKVTKRGQDVALRCDPISGHVSLYWYRQALGQGPEFLTYFNYEAQQDKSGLPNDRFSAERPEGSISTLTIQRTEQRDSAMYRCASSLALAVLNEKLFFGSGTQLSVL.

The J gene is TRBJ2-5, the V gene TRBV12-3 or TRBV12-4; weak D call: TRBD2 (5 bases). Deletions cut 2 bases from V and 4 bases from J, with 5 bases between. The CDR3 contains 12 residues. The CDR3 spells CASSLRGETQYF. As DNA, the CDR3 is TGTGCCAGCAGTTTACGGGGAGAGACCCAGTACTTC.

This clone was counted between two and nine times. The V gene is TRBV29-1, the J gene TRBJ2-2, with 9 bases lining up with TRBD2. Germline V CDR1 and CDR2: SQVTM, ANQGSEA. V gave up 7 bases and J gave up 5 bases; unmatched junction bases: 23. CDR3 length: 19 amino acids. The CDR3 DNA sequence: TGCAGCGCCATGCGGTTAACGCCGGGACTAGCAGTTGGTACCGGGGAGCTGTTTTTT. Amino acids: CSAMRLTPGLAVGTGELFF.

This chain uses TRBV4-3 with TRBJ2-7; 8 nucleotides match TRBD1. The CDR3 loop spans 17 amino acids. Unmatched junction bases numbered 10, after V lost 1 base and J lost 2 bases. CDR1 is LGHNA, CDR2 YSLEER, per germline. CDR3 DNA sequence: TGCGCCAGCAGCCAAGGGGGATTTGGACAGGGTCCCTACGAGCAGTACTTC. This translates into CASSQGGFGQGPYEQYF.

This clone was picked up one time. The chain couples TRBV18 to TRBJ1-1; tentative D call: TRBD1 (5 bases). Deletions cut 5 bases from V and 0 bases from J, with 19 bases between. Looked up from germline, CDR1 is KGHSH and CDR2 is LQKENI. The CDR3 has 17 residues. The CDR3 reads CASSTTEQGLMNTEAFF. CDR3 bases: TGTGCCAGCTCAACGACCGAGCAGGGTTTAATGAACACTGAAGCTTTCTTT.

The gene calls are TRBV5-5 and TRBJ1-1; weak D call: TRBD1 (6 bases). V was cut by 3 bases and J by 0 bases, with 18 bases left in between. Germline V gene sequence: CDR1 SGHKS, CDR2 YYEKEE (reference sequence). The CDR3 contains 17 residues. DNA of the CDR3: TGTGCCAGCAGCTCTGCCCTGACAGGCCGCATGAACACTGAAGCTTTCTTT. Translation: CASSSALTGRMNTEAFF.

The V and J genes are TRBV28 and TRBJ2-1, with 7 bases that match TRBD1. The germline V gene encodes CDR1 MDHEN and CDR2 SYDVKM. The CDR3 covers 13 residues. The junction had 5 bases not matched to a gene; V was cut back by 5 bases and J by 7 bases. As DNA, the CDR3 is TGTGCCAGCAGTGGAAACAGGGGAAATGAGCAGTTCTTC. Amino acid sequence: CASSGNRGNEQFF.

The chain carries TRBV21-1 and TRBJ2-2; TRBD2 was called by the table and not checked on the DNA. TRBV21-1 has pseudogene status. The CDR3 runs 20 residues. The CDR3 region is CASSKEGTSGRAGSTGELFF. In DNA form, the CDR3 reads TGTGCCAGCAGCAAAGAAGGGACTAGCGGGAGGGCCGGTAGCACCGGGGAGCTGTTTTTT.

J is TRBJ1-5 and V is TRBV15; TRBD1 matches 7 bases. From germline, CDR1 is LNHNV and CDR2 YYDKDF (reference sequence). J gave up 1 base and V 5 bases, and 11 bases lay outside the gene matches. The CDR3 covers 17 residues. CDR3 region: CATSGGQELWSNQPQHF. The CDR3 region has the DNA TGTGCCACCAGCGGAGGACAGGAATTATGGAGCAATCAGCCCCAGCATTTT.

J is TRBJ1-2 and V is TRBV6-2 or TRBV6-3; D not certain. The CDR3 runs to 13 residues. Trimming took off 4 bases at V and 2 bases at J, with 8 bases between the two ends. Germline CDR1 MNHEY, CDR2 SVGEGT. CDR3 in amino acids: CASSLDGNYGYTF. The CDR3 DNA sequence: TGTGCCAGCAGTTTAGACGGGAACTATGGCTACACCTTC.

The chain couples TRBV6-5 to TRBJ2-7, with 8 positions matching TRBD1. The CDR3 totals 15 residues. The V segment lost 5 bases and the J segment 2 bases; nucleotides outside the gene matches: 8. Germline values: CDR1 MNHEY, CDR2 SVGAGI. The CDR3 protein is CASSKTGTGPYEQYF. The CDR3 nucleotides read TGTGCCAGCAGTAAAACCGGGACAGGACCCTACGAGCAGTACTTC.

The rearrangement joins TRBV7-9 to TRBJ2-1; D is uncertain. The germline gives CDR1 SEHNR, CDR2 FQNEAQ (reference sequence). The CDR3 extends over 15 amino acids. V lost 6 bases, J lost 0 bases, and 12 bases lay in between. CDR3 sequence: CASRPPTSSYNEQFF. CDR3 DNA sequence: TGTGCCAGCAGACCGCCCACGAGCTCCTACAATGAGCAGTTCTTC.

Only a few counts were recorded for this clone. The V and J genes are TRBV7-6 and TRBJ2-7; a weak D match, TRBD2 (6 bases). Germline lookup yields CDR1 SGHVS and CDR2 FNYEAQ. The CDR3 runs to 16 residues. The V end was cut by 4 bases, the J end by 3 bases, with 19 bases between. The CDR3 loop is CASSSLSTARDYEQYF. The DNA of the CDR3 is TGTGCCAGCAGCTCCCTCTCAACGGCGCGGGACTACGAGCAGTACTTC.

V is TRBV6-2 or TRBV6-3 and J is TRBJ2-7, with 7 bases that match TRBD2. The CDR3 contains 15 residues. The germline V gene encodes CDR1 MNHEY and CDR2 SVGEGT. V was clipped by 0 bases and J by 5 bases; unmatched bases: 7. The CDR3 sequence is CASSYSGLVGHEQYF. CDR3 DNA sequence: TGTGCCAGCAGTTACTCCGGACTAGTGGGCCACGAGCAGTACTTC.

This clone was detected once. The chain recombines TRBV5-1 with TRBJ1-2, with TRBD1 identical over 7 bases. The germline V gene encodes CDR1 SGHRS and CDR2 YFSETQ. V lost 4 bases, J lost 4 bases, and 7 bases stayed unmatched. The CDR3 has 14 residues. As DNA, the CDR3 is TGCGCCAGCAGCGCCGATACAGGGGTCTATGGCTACACCTTC. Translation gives CASSADTGVYGYTF.

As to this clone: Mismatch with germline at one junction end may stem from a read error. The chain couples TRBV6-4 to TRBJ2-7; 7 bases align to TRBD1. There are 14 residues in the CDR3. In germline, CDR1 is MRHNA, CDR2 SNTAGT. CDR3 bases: TGTGCCAGCAGTGAGAAGTGGGGAACGGGACAGATAATCTTC. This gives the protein CASSEKWGTGQIIF.

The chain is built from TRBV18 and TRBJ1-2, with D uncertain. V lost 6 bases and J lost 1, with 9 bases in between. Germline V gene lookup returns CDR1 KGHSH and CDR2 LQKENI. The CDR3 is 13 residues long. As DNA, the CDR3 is TGTGCCAGCTCTTCGGAGGGTAACTATGGCTACACCTTC. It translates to CASSSEGNYGYTF.

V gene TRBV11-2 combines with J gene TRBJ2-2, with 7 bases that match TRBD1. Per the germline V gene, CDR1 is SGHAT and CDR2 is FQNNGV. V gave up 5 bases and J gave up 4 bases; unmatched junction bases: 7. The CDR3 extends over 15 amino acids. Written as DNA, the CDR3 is TGTGCCAGCAGCCTTACCGGGACAGTCACCGGGGAGCTGTTTTTT. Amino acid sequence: CASSLTGTVTGELFF. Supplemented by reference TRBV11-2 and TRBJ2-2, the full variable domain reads EAGVAQSPRYKIIEKRQSVAFWCNPISGHATLYWYQQILGQGPKLLIQFQNNGVVDDSQLPKDRFSAERLKGVDSTLKIQPAKLEDSAVYLCASSLTGTVTGELFFGEGSRLTVL.

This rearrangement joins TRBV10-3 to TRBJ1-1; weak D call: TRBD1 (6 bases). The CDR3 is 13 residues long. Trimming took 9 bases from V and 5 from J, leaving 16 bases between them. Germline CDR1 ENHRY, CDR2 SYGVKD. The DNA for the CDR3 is TGTGCCATTAACGGGGGGCATGAGACTGAAGCTTTCTTT. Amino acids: CAINGGHETEAFF.

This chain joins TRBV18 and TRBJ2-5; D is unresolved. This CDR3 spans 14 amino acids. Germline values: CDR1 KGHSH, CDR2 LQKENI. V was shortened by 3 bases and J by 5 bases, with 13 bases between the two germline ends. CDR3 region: CASSPLGSLETQYF. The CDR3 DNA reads TGTGCCAGCTCACCGCTCGGGTCCTTGGAGACCCAGTACTTC.